These T cell receptor beta chains were read from a single sample in a study of cytomegalovirus exposure and HLA in healthy donors. TCRdb's copy holds only in-frame clones and misses some; the assay was immunoSEQ multiplex PCR. The sample lists 120,000 or so clones, about 16% occurring once. The sample taken for sequencing was PBMCs. These receptors were collected from a woman aged 18-29 years in good health and CMV-seronegative. Both conserved end residues are trimmed from each CDR3.

ASSQEQGSRDEQY,TRBV28,TRBJ2-7,13
ASSLYYDAPGTEAF,TRBV11-1,TRBJ1-1,14
ASSDRENTEAF,TRBV6-4,TRBJ1-1,11
ASSTAGTGAEETQY,TRBV7-8,TRBJ2-5,14
ASSLASGRGNEQF,TRBV5-1,TRBJ2-1,13
ASSLAGGGNQPQH,TRBV28,TRBJ1-5,13
ASSFSSYEQY,TRBV13,TRBJ2-7,10
ASSLVAGAGYEQY,TRBV7-2,TRBJ2-7,13
ASSHRTEGTGELF,TRBV6-6,TRBJ2-2,13
ASSPQGLAVGELF,TRBV11-2,TRBJ2-2,13
ASSLRVSLAGSLSYEQY,TRBV27,TRBJ2-7,17
ATRRGENQPQH,TRBV15,TRBJ1-5,11
ASIRGLWSYNEQF,TRBV2,TRBJ2-1,13
ASNTDGDRRPDYGYT,TRBV19,TRBJ1-2,15
ASSLGPAGSKETQY,TRBV5-4,TRBJ2-5,14
ASSKGQGALNTEAF,TRBV4-1,TRBJ1-1,14
ASSQESASGGLRETQY,TRBV4-3,TRBJ2-3,16
ASSTRQTTNEKLF,TRBV19,TRBJ1-4,13
ASSPNSGQPEAF,TRBV5-1,TRBJ1-1,12
ASRVGGGGYTEAF,TRBV7-3,TRBJ1-1,13
ASSPGTGLDTQY,TRBV5-6,TRBJ2-3,12
ASSWSGQGSQNLYEQY,TRBV7-9,TRBJ2-7,16
ASSQDGGAGDNYGYT,TRBV4-1,TRBJ1-2,15